A selection of T cell receptor beta chains follows, all from one sample in a study of CXCR3-negative and CXCR3-positive naive CD8 T cells. For each CDR3 protein, TCRdb gives one entry from its re-call of the 5' RACE reads, without DNA. Its table lists tens of thousands of distinct CDR3 sequences. Sample: naive CXCR3- CD8+ T cells from blood. These receptors came from a human donor in good health. Some clones in this sample may be carry-over from other donors' samples. CDR3s include the opening cysteine and the closing phenylalanine or tryptophan. Expanded clones are given a class, and other clones once, few, many or no size at all.

TRBJ2-2 | . | TRBV6-2/TRBV6-3 | CASTETGTGVYTGELFF
TRBJ2-2 | . | TRBV7-6 | CASSLRTGVLLPTNTGELFF
TRBJ1-1 | . | TRBV28 | CASSSGQPNTEAFF
TRBJ2-5 | . | TRBV7-9 | CASSSPGGGTQYF
TRBJ2-1 | . | TRBV14 | CASSHERDNIYNEQFF
TRBJ1-6 | . | TRBV28 | CASTRLAVNNSPLHF
TRBJ2-7 | . | TRBV2 | CASSIQVLVYEQYF
TRBJ2-1 | . | TRBV4-3 | CASSQGGGVDYNEQFF
TRBJ2-3 | . | TRBV3-1 | CASSQGVGISGTYQDTQYF
TRBJ2-1 | . | TRBV7-6 | CASSTLAGGFNEQLF
TRBJ2-7 | . | TRBV7-2 | CASRDRAAYEQYF
TRBJ1-5 | . | TRBV6-2/TRBV6-3 | CASSYPDRGLDQPQHF
TRBJ2-5 | . | TRBV2 | CASSDWMDRGLFPRKTQYF
TRBJ2-2 | . | TRBV29-1 | CSVDQNQNTGELFF
TRBJ2-7 | . | TRBV29-1 | CSVTVGQIYEQYF
TRBJ1-1 | . | TRBV9 | CASSVGLFTEAFF
TRBJ2-7 | . | TRBV29-1 | CSVVRLLAGAGEQYF
TRBJ2-5 | . | TRBV5-1 | CASSLERSGSRETQYF
TRBJ2-1 | . | TRBV6-6 | CASSRTGGNEQFF
TRBJ2-5 | . | TRBV6-2/TRBV6-3 | CASSPYTGRGQETQYF
TRBJ2-1 | . | TRBV29-1 | CSVEDPGQGFGSYNEQFF
TRBJ1-1 | medium-sized | TRBV10-1 | CASSEGQGLNTEAFF
TRBJ1-3 | . | TRBV12-3/TRBV12-4 | CASSSAPGVSGNTIYF
TRBJ2-7 | . | TRBV11-2 | CASTPERHRLPYEQYF
TRBJ2-7 | . | TRBV5-1 | CASSWTRGYEQYF
TRBJ2-3 | . | TRBV29-1 | CSVDWGPDTQYF
TRBJ2-3 | . | TRBV21-1 | CASSKFPVGPDRTDTQYF